This T cell receptor (beta chain) emerged from a study of T cells in Graves' hyperthyroidism and ophthalmopathy. The study, taken as a whole, reports: Model output signaled ophthalmopathy a median approximately 6 months ahead of onset.

Enrolled ophthalmopathy patients presented with a Clinical Activity Score of at least 3, a NOSPECS grade of at least 4, and disease duration under 3 months. Orbital computed tomography and thyroid ultrasound, together with serum TRAb and thyroxine and clinical symptoms, were used for diagnoses. It was 8.5 to 10 ml of fresh peripheral blood that supplied the PBMCs. The CDR3 regions of TCR beta were amplified from RNA transcripts. The HTBI primer set served for first-round RT-PCR of the TCR CDR3. TCRdb re-called the multiplex PCR reads through MiXCR, storing one row per CDR3 protein. The sample lists about 250,000 distinct CDR3 sequences; approximately 25% were seen once. On this clonotype itself: Its antigen is not identified.

This CDR3 contains 17 residues. CDR1 KGHDR and CDR2 SFDVKD come from the germline V gene. J gave up 4 bases and V 4 bases, and 13 bases lay outside the gene matches. The chain is built from TRBV24-1 and TRBJ2-5; 8 nucleotides line up with TRBD2. The specimen sequenced was blood. This clonotype originated in a middle-aged woman with Graves' ophthalmopathy. The CDR3: CATSDYRGLGDLETQYF. For the CDR3, the DNA is TGTGCCACCAGTGACTACCGGGGACTAGGGGATTTAGAGACCCAGTACTTC.